These 9 T cell receptor beta chains originate from one sample sequenced in a study of cytomegalovirus exposure and HLA in healthy donors. Primers: 60 Vbeta forward and 13 Jbeta reverse. Clones were sequenced by immunoSEQ multiplex PCR, and TCRdb holds only the in-frame ones, with some missing. The table has roughly 160,000 clones, 70% to 80% seen once. Sequences were obtained from PBMCs. The receptors shown here come from a man aged 18 to 30 in good health and CMV-seropositive.

This clone was counted a single time. The V call is TRBV6-4, the J call TRBJ1-5, with a possible D match to TRBD1 (5 bases). The germline V gene has CDR1 MRHNA and CDR2 SNTAGT. Trimming cost V 3 bases and J 11 bases, with 14 bases left between them. The CDR3 length is 13 residues. The CDR3: CASSERWGLAQHF. The CDR3 bases are TGTGCCAGCAGTGAGCGTTGGGGCTTAGCCCAGCATTTT.

This chain joins TRBV2 and TRBJ1-1; D is uncertain. CDR1 and CDR2 (germline): SNHLY, FYNNEI. The CDR3 is 14 amino acids. V lost 0 bases to trimming and J lost 1 base, with 6 bases between them. The CDR3 DNA is TGTGCCAGCAGTGAAGCGCGAGGGAACACTGAAGCTTTCTTT. Its protein product is CASSEARGNTEAFF. Looking up the rest from reference TRBV2 and TRBJ1-1 gives the full variable domain: EPEVTQTPSHQVTQMGQEVILRCVPISNHLYFYWYRQILGQKVEFLVSFYNNEISEKSEIFDDQFSVERPDGSNFTLKIRSTKLEDSAMYFCASSEARGNTEAFFGQGTRLTVV.

V gene TRBV7-2 combines with J gene TRBJ2-7, with D possibly being TRBD2 (6 bases). The germline CDR1 and CDR2 sequences are SGHTA and FQGNSA. CDR3 length: 15 residues. Trimming removed 4 bases at V and 4 bases at J, with 17 bases between. CDR3 coding DNA: TGTGCCAGCAGCTCAACGGGACTTCCTTTGTACGAGCAGTACTTC. Its translation: CASSSTGLPLYEQYF.

V and J are TRBV5-6 and TRBJ2-2; 7 bases match TRBD1. Germline CDR1 reads SGHDT; CDR2 reads YYEEEE. The V and J ends lost 0 bases and 7 bases, in that order; junction bases with no gene match: 6. The length of the CDR3 is 15 residues. CDR3 nucleotides: TGTGCCAGCAGCTTGGTAGGGGGCATCGGCGGGGAGCTGTTTTTT. Its translation: CASSLVGGIGGELFF. Based on the CDR3 plus reference TRBV5-6 and TRBJ2-2, the full variable domain is DAGVTQSPTHLIKTRGQQVTLRCSPKSGHDTVSWYQQALGQGPQFIFQYYEEEERQRGNFPDRFSGHQFPNYSSELNVNALLLGDSALYLCASSLVGGIGGELFFGEGSRLTVL.

Written as DNA, the CDR3 is TGCGCCAGCAGCCTCGGCTTGGCACAGGGGGCTTCCTACGAGCAGTACTTC. Translated, it gives CASSLGLAQGASYEQYF. The V and J genes are TRBV4-3 and TRBJ2-7, with 9 bases lining up with TRBD1. CDR3 length: 17 amino acids. Losses at the gene ends were 4 bases for V and 1 base for J; bases not matched to a gene: 11. Germline V gene data show CDR1 as LGHNA and CDR2 as YSLEER.

V usage is TRBV7-3 and J usage is TRBJ1-1; unclear D gene. Trimming stripped 1 base from V and 1 base from J, with 4 bases between. The length of the CDR3 is 13 residues. The germline V gene has CDR1 SGHTA and CDR2 FQGTGA. DNA of the CDR3: TGTGCCAGCAGCTTAAGGCAGAACACTGAAGCTTTCTTT. Translated: CASSLRQNTEAFF. Filled out from reference TRBV7-3 and TRBJ1-1, the complete variable domain reads GAGVSQTPSNKVTEKGKYVELRCDPISGHTALYWYRQSLGQGPEFLIYFQGTGAADDSGLPNDRFFAVRPEGSVSTLKIQRTERGDSAVYLCASSLRQNTEAFFGQGTRLTVV.

The genes are TRBV18 and TRBJ2-7, with D perhaps TRBD2 (6 bases). This CDR3 has 15 residues. V lost 5 bases, J lost 6 bases, and 20 bases lay in between. Germline loops: CDR1 KGHSH, CDR2 LQKENI. The CDR3 region has the DNA TGTGCCAGCTCAGACACCGGGACTCGATTAAGCGAGCAGTACTTC. It yields the protein CASSDTGTRLSEQYF.

The V gene is TRBV28, the J gene TRBJ1-4; 11 positions agree with TRBD1. The CDR3 is made up of 16 amino acids. CDR1 is MDHEN, CDR2 SYDVKM, per germline. Trimming cost V 8 bases and J 6 bases; bases outside gene matches: 11. The DNA of the CDR3 is TGTGCCAGCGGCCGAGGGGGACAGGGGGGATATGAAAAACTGTTTTTT. Amino acids: CASGRGGQGGYEKLFF.

About this clone: A read error may account for a junction end that differs from germline. The CDR3 is CASSLNPAGSSGANGLTF. CDR3 in DNA: TGTGCCAGCAGCTTAAATCCAGCGGGGAGCTCTGGGGCCAACGGCCTGACTTTC. V gene TRBV7-3 combines with J gene TRBJ2-6; 7 nucleotides align to TRBD2. There are 18 residues in the CDR3. Germline V gives CDR1 SGHTA, CDR2 FQGTGA.